The 4 T cell receptor beta chains given below trace back to one sample, sequenced in a study of OX40 agonist ivuxolimab in advanced cancers. Clones were read by immunoSEQ multiplex PCR, and TCRdb kept only the in-frame ones, dropping some. The profile shows roughly 70,000 clones, over 75% of them singletons. Specimen: CD4+ or CD8+ T cells sorted from blood, collected in a trial of the OX40 agonist ivuxolimab. These receptors were taken from an adult with an advanced solid tumor such as melanoma, head and neck, liver or kidney cancer.

The J gene is TRBJ2-1, the V gene TRBV19, with D unclear. Germline values: CDR1 LNHDA, CDR2 SQIVND (reference sequence). V dropped 7 bases and J dropped 0 bases, with 10 bases sitting between them. CDR3 size: 14 residues. CDR3 sequence reads: CASTQRSSYNEQFF. The CDR3 DNA follows: TGTGCCAGTACGCAGAGGAGCTCCTACAATGAGCAGTTCTTC.

This clone was recorded once. This chain joins TRBV5-8 and TRBJ2-3, with 12 bases lining up with TRBD2. Germline V gene lookup returns CDR1 SGHTS and CDR2 YDEGEE. Trimming at V came to 7 bases and at J to 3 bases, leaving 3 bases not matched to a gene. The CDR3 spans 14 residues. Here the CDR3 reads CASGLAGGTDTQYF. The CDR3 nucleotides read TGTGCCAGCGGTCTAGCGGGAGGGACAGATACGCAGTATTTT.

The V and J genes are TRBV9 and TRBJ1-4; D unclear. V was trimmed by 4 bases and J by 2 bases, leaving 12 bases between them. Germline V gene sequence: CDR1 SGDLS, CDR2 YYNGEE. The CDR3 runs to 15 residues. CDR3: CASSLSTHTNEKLFF. In DNA, the CDR3 is TGTGCCAGCAGCTTATCGACACACACTAATGAAAAACTGTTTTTT.

CDR3 loop: CASSRLTGVDNEQFF. DNA of the CDR3: TGCGCCAGCAGCCGTCTGACTGGGGTGGACAATGAGCAGTTCTTC. The chain has TRBV5-1 and TRBJ2-1; D gene ambiguous. Per germline, CDR1 SGHRS and CDR2 YFSETQ. The CDR3 length is 15 residues. V lost 4 bases and J 5 bases, leaving 16 bases between the germline ends.